Following are 12 T cell receptor beta chains from one sample sequenced in a study of shared clonotypes between healthy human individuals. Sequenced by immunoSEQ multiplex PCR; TCRdb stores in-frame clones only, minus some. The sample holds about 2.3 million clones, over 85% seen once. Material: naive CD4+ T cells from PBMCs. Subset here: CD45RA+ positively selected. The receptors were sampled from a young man in good health. Some clones in this sample may be carry-over from other donors' samples.

A note on this clone: The identical CDR3 is also encoded by other nucleotide sequences in the sample. V and J are TRBV5-4 and TRBJ2-5, with a tentative D call TRBD1 (5 bases). The germline V gene encodes CDR1 SGHNT and CDR2 YYREEE (reference sequence). This CDR3 has 14 residues. Trimming shortened V by 0 bases and J by 2 bases, and 8 bases separated the two germline ends. The DNA of the CDR3 is TGTGCCAGCAGCTTGGGGCAGGGTCAAGAGACCCAGTACTTC. Translation: CASSLGQGQETQYF.

The V and J genes are TRBV19 and TRBJ2-2; 7 nucleotides line up with TRBD2. CDR1 LNHDA and CDR2 SQIVND come from the germline V gene (reference sequence). Unmatched junction bases numbered 7, after V lost 4 bases and J lost 5 bases. This CDR3 contains 15 residues. The CDR3 nucleotides read TGTGCCAGTAGTACTTCCGCGGGAGCGACCGGGGAGCTGTTTTTT. This encodes CASSTSAGATGELFF.

This clone has just one count. The rearrangement uses TRBV28 and TRBJ2-7, with 7 bases fitting TRBD2. Germline V gene sequence: CDR1 MDHEN, CDR2 SYDVKM. V shed 5 bases, J shed 5 bases, and the junction held 9 bases outside the gene matches. There are 14 residues in the CDR3. The CDR3 is CASSVPGGPDEQYF. CDR3 nucleotide sequence: TGTGCCAGCAGTGTACCGGGAGGACCGGACGAGCAGTACTTC. The full variable domain, rest sourced from reference TRBV28 and TRBJ2-7, is DVKVTQSSRYLVKRTGEKVFLECVQDMDHENMFWYRQDPGLGLRLIYFSYDVKMKEKGDIPEGYSVSREKKERFSLILESASTNQTSMYLCASSVPGGPDEQYFGPGTRLTVT.

This chain links TRBV5-1 with TRBJ2-1, with 9 nucleotides matching TRBD1. The germline V gene encodes CDR1 SGHRS and CDR2 YFSETQ. The CDR3 totals 15 residues. The ends lost 2 bases at V and 6 bases at J; junction bases unmatched: 6. The CDR3 loop is CASSFFGQGINEQFF. For the CDR3, the DNA is TGCGCCAGCAGCTTTTTCGGACAGGGGATCAATGAGCAGTTCTTC.

This sequence joins TRBV7-2 and TRBJ2-3; 7 bases align to TRBD2. CDR3 length: 15 residues. CDR1 and CDR2 from the germline V gene are SGHTA and FQGNSA. Trimming removed 5 bases from V and 5 bases from J; junction bases left unmatched: 10. CDR3 protein: CASSPWGGSQDTQYF. DNA for the CDR3: TGTGCCAGCAGCCCCTGGGGCGGGAGTCAAGATACGCAGTATTTT.

V usage is TRBV28 and J usage is TRBJ1-2; no clear D gene. The germline V gene encodes CDR1 MDHEN and CDR2 SYDVKM. V lost 6 bases and J 2 bases, leaving 16 bases between the germline ends. CDR3 length: 15 amino acids. This chain's CDR3 is CASRGSAVPNYGYTF. CDR3 coding DNA: TGTGCCAGCAGAGGTTCGGCAGTGCCCAACTATGGCTACACCTTC.

This rearrangement joins TRBV2 to TRBJ1-1; 7 bases line up with TRBD1. The length of the CDR3 is 15 residues. Unmatched junction bases numbered 14, after V lost 3 bases and J lost 10 bases. Germline V gene sequence: CDR1 SNHLY, CDR2 FYNNEI. The CDR3 is CASSEWGQWATGAFF. In nucleotides, the CDR3 is TGTGCCAGCAGTGAGTGGGGACAGTGGGCAACGGGAGCTTTCTTT.

The chain combines TRBV2 with TRBJ2-7; unclear D gene. The germline V gene has CDR1 SNHLY and CDR2 FYNNEI. The CDR3 sequence is 13 residues long. The V end was cut by 4 bases, the J end by 4 bases, with 11 bases between. The CDR3, as DNA: TGTGCCAGCAGTGTGGGCTACATATACGAGCAGTACTTC. Protein: CASSVGYIYEQYF.

This clone was seen only once. The chain combines TRBV16 with TRBJ1-2; 7 bases fit TRBD1. After removal of 3 bases from V and 8 bases from J, the junction contained 12 bases not matched to a gene. CDR3 size: 15 residues. CDR1 and CDR2 from the germline V gene are KGHSY and FQNENV. CDR3 sequence: CASSHPSGGKGGYTF. The CDR3 DNA reads as TGTGCCAGCAGCCACCCCTCAGGGGGTAAGGGAGGCTACACCTTC.

This chain connects TRBV9 to TRBJ1-2; D is ambiguous. The V and J ends lost 4 bases and 2 bases respectively, with 15 bases between them. Per germline, CDR1 SGDLS and CDR2 YYNGEE. The CDR3 is 15 amino acids. The CDR3 region is CASSYLTTSNYGYTF. The DNA of the CDR3 is TGTGCCAGCAGCTACCTCACCACATCGAACTATGGCTACACCTTC.

The chain is built from TRBV6-1 and TRBJ2-4, with D possibly called TRBD1 or TRBD2 (5 bases each). Trimming took off 10 bases at V and 10 bases at J, with 26 bases between the two ends. The CDR3 has 15 residues. Germline V gene lookup returns CDR1 MNHNS and CDR2 SASEGT. The CDR3 region has the DNA TGTGCCACCTCGGCGGTAATGGCCGGGACGGCAATTCAGTACTTC. Translating it yields CATSAVMAGTAIQYF.

This clone showed up just a few times. V is TRBV7-9 and J is TRBJ1-5; maybe TRBD1 (6 bases). This CDR3 is built from 14 residues. Germline CDR1 SEHNR, CDR2 FQNEAQ (reference sequence). Trimming cost V 5 bases and J 3 bases, with 11 bases left between them. The CDR3, as DNA: TGTGCCAGCAGCCACGAGGGGGTCAATCAGCCCCAGCATTTT. This codes for CASSHEGVNQPQHF.